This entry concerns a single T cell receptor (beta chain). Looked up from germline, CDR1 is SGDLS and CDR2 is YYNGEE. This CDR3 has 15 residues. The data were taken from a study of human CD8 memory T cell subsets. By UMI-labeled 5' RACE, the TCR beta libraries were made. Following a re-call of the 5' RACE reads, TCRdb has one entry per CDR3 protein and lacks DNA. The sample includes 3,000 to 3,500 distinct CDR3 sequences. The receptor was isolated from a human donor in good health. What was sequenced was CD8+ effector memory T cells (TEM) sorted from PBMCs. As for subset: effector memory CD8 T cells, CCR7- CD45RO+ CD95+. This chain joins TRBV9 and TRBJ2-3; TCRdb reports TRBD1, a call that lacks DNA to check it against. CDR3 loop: CASSVSGGTTDTQYF.